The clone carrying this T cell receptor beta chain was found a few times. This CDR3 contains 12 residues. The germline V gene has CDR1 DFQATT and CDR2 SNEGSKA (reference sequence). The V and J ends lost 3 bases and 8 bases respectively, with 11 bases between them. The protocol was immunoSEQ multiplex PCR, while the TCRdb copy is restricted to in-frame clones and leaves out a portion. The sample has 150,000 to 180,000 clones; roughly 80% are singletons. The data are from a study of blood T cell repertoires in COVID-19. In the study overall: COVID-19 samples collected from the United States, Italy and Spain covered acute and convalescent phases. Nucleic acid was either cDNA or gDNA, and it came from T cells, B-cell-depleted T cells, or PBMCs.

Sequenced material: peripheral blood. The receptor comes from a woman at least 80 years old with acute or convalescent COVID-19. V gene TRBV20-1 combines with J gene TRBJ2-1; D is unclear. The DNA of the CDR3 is TGCAGTGCTAGTTTGCGGATCGATGAGCAGTTCTTC. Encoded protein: CSASLRIDEQFF.